Below, 9 T cell receptor beta chains from the same sample are listed, as sequenced in a study of T-cell memory formation after mild COVID-19. In TCRdb, the 5' RACE reads were re-called with MiXCR into one record per CDR3 protein. The sample shows 95,000 to 120,000 distinct CDR3 sequences, around a fifth of them seen only once. The material sequenced was PBMCs or a T cell subset sorted from them (not recorded which). The receptors stem from a man between 18 and 29 years old who had mild COVID-19 (a few samples of this study predate the infection). Cell type and time point are not known.

V gene TRBV29-1 combines with J gene TRBJ1-1; 9 bases agree with TRBD1. Per the germline V gene, CDR1 is SQVTM and CDR2 is ANQGSEA. The CDR3 has 14 amino acids. J was trimmed by 0 bases and V by 6 bases; bases with no gene match: 5. The CDR3 region has the DNA TGCAGCGTGGATGGGACAGGGTTGAACACTGAAGCTTTCTTT. Protein product: CSVDGTGLNTEAFF.

J is TRBJ2-5 and V is TRBV10-1; possible D gene TRBD2, 6 bases. Germline CDR1 reads WNHNN; CDR2 reads SYGVQD (reference sequence). The ends were cut back, 0 bases at V and 4 bases at J, with 18 bases in the middle. This CDR3 is 17 amino acids long. CDR3 loop: CASSESRLDNGGETQYF. The CDR3 DNA reads TGCGCCAGCAGTGAGTCGCGGCTTGACAACGGGGGAGAGACCCAGTACTTC.

Only a few counts were recorded for this clonotype. The V gene is TRBV4-1, the J gene TRBJ1-5; D gene unclear. V shed 2 bases and J shed 7 bases, with 9 bases lying between them. Germline CDR1 is MGHRA and CDR2 is YSYEKL. The length of the CDR3 is 13 residues. The CDR3 bases are TGCGCCAGCAGCCAACAATTGGGGCAGCCCCAGCATTTT. Translating gives CASSQQLGQPQHF.

This clonotype was counted a few times. A read error is possible here, since a much larger clone lies one base away. For the CDR3, the DNA is TGTGCCAGCAGCTTAGTCACTGAAGCTTTCTTT. It translates to CASSLVTEAFF. The chain employs TRBV7-9 and TRBJ1-1; D gene unclear. There are 11 residues in the CDR3. V lost 1 base and J 4 bases, leaving 1 base between the germline ends. Germline CDR1 and CDR2: SEHNR and FQNEAQ (reference sequence). Looking up the rest from reference TRBV7-9 and TRBJ1-1 gives the full variable domain: DTGVSQNPRHKITKRGQNVTFRCDPISEHNRLYWYRQTLGQGPEFLTYFQNEAQLEKSRLLSDRFSAERPKGSFSTLEIQRTEQGDSAMYLCASSLVTEAFFGQGTRLTVV.

The J gene is TRBJ2-2, the V gene TRBV4-1; no definite D call. Germline assignment: CDR1 MGHRA and CDR2 YSYEKL. V lost 0 bases and J 9 bases, leaving 5 bases between the germline ends. CDR3 size: 12 residues. CDR3 loop: CASSQEARELFF. The CDR3 bases are TGCGCCAGCAGCCAAGAAGCTAGGGAGCTGTTTTTT.

This rearrangement joins TRBV7-8 to TRBJ2-3, with a tentative D call TRBD2 (7 bases). With 7 bases removed from V and 4 bases from J, the gap between germline ends came to 15 bases. Looked up from germline, CDR1 is SGHVS and CDR2 is FQNEAQ. The CDR3 sequence is 14 residues long. As DNA, the CDR3 is TGTGCCAGCACTCGGCGGGGGCTAGCAGATACGCAGTATTTT. This gives the protein CASTRRGLADTQYF.

The rearrangement links TRBV11-1 to TRBJ2-7; D could derive from TRBD1 or TRBD2 (5 bases each). This CDR3 is 14 amino acids long. Deletions cut 2 bases from V and 2 bases from J, with 10 bases between. CDR1 is SGHAT and CDR2 is FQDESV in the germline V gene (reference sequence). The CDR3: CASSLSGTAYEQYV. The CDR3 DNA reads TGTGCCAGCAGCTTATCCGGGACCGCCTACGAGCAGTACGTC.

This clonotype has just a few counts. V gene TRBV4-1 combines with J gene TRBJ1-3; the D is unclear. This CDR3 has 15 residues. V was pared by 0 bases and J by 0 bases, with 6 bases between. CDR1 MGHRA and CDR2 YSYEKL come from the germline V gene. The DNA of the CDR3 is TGCGCCAGCAGCCAAGACAGCCTCTCTGGAAACACCATATATTTT. It specifies CASSQDSLSGNTIYF.

In this sample, this clonotype turned up a few times. The junction departs from germline at one end; a sequencing error may be responsible. This sequence joins TRBV7-7 and TRBJ2-1, with TRBD1 identical over 12 bases. The CDR3 runs to 15 residues. Germline CDR1 SSHAT, CDR2 FNYEAQ (reference sequence). CDR3 DNA sequence: TGTGCTAGCAGCTTAGGGGACAGGGGGCAAGGTGAGCAGTTCTTC. It yields the protein CASSLGDRGQGEQFF.